This TCR beta chain was sequenced in a study of post-analysis software for immune sequencing data. Regarding the study as a whole: Patients showed TRBV5-6, TRBV5-1 and TRBV20-1 among a few TRBV segments more frequent than in controls. Controls showed significantly higher normalized Chao1 diversity than did multiple sclerosis patients.

cDNA libraries of TCR beta carried unique molecular identifiers. Via MiXCR, TCRdb re-called the PCR reads, giving one row per CDR3 protein. The table lists 550,000 to 700,000 distinct CDR3 sequences, about 44% of them singletons. This clonotype was seen more than once but under ten times. Its cognate antigen is unknown. The CDR3 is made up of 13 amino acids. Trimming left V 1 base short and J 7 bases short, with 10 bases between. Germline V gives CDR1 SGHAT, CDR2 FQNNGV. J is TRBJ1-1 and V is TRBV11-2; D unresolved. The sequence was collected from a girl aged 10-17 years with multiple sclerosis. The specimen was blood. Written as DNA, the CDR3 is TGTGCCAGCAGCTTAGTAGGCCAGCTTGAAGCTTTCTTT. Translating gives CASSLVGQLEAFF.